The subject of this entry is one T cell receptor beta chain. The antigen is unknown. Donors were patients with active juvenile idiopathic arthritis. This sample is part of a study of circulating and synovial CD4+ cells in juvenile arthritis. Findings and caveats of the study: Bulk blood CD4 repertoires were more diverse than these. Circulating pathogenic-like lymphocytes shared a substantially higher fraction of CDR3 sequences with synovium than bulk blood. Overlap with synovium rose as more T cells were sequenced.

J was trimmed by 1 base and V by 3 bases; bases with no gene match: 3. This CDR3 is built from 14 residues. Germline CDR1 SGHKS, CDR2 YYEKEE (reference sequence). Only in-frame clones appear in the TCRdb table, and some are missing; sequencing was by immunoSEQ multiplex PCR. This table holds approximately 35,000 clones, roughly 95% found once. This TCR came from a human donor with juvenile idiopathic arthritis. Sequenced sample: CD4+ T cells from blood. The chain carries TRBV5-5 and TRBJ1-1; 7 bases align to TRBD1. CDR3 bases: TGTGCCAGCAGCTCACGACAGGGGAACACTGAAGCTTTCTTT. Protein sequence: CASSSRQGNTEAFF.